This entry describes one TCR beta chain. The data were taken from a study of human T cells and chemical hapten exposure. As for the study in general: The study patch tested 0.01% DPC on the upper back and read results at 6 days. The patients were mostly female; they had alopecia areata, totalis or universalis.

Time point of the sample: patch test 1, 2 weeks after DPC sensitization. Treatment: therapeutic diphenylcyclopropenone sensitization with weekly scalp DPC. Within the library, unique molecular identifiers were attached to each individual cDNA molecule. MiXCR, run by TCRdb on the RACE reads, gives a single entry per CDR3 protein. This table holds about 380,000 distinct CDR3 sequences, about 4.4% found once. The germline V gene has CDR1 LGHNA and CDR2 YNFKEQ. The CDR3 extends over 16 amino acids. Trimming took 0 bases from V and 5 from J; bases not matched to a gene: 6. V is TRBV4-2 and J is TRBJ2-7, with TRBD1 matching 11 bases. The sample here was whole blood, taken in connection with sensitization to the hapten diphenylcyclopropenone (DPC). The source of this sequence is a woman aged 50 to 60 with alopecia areata. Some clones in this sample may be carry-over from other donors' samples. In DNA, the CDR3 is TGTGCCAGCAGCCAAGATTTAGGGACAGGGGGTAACGAGCAGTACTTC. Its translation is CASSQDLGTGGNEQYF.